The 9 T cell receptor beta chains reported below all come from one sample, sequenced in a study of T cell clones after liver transplantation. Only in-frame clones appear in the TCRdb table, and some are missing; sequencing was by immunoSEQ multiplex PCR. This table has several thousand clones, 79% appearing once. Source: CD8+ T cells from blood, taken 24 months after liver transplant. Receptor source: a human patient who received a liver transplant. Some T cells may arise from the graft donor.

The J gene is TRBJ1-3, the V gene TRBV9, with D possibly being TRBD1 (5 bases). This CDR3 comprises 14 residues. The V and J ends lost 2 bases and 8 bases respectively, with 14 bases between them. Germline assignment: CDR1 SGDLS and CDR2 YYNGEE. The DNA for the CDR3 is TGTGCCAGCAGCGTTGACAGACTGGGTGACACCATATATTTT. Protein sequence: CASSVDRLGDTIYF. The entire variable domain, with the rest obtained from reference TRBV9 and TRBJ1-3, is as follows: DSGVTQTPKHLITATGQRVTLRCSPRSGDLSVYWYQQSLDQGLQFLIQYYNGEERAKGNILERFSAQQFPDLHSELNLSSLELGDSALYFCASSVDRLGDTIYFGEGSWLTVV.

The V call is TRBV6-7, the J call TRBJ1-2, with 9 bases aligning to TRBD1. TRBV6-7 is recorded as an ORF, its role being uncertain. The V gene end was trimmed by 5 bases and the J gene end by 0 bases; junction bases not matched to a gene: 7. The CDR3 totals 16 residues. CDR3 DNA: TGTGCCAGCAGTCAGACAGGGGGGGAGGCTAACTATGGCTACACCTTC. Amino acids: CASSQTGGEANYGYTF.

This chain uses TRBV4-1 with TRBJ1-1; unclear D gene. V lost 6 bases and J lost 0, with 8 bases in between. The CDR3 spans 13 residues. Germline V gene data show CDR1 as MGHRA and CDR2 as YSYEKL. The CDR3 reads CASSFGLNTEAFF. DNA of the CDR3: TGCGCCAGCAGTTTCGGGCTGAACACTGAAGCTTTCTTT.

The V and J genes are TRBV5-6 and TRBJ2-2; D uncertain. The length of the CDR3 is 14 residues. In germline, CDR1 is SGHDT, CDR2 YYEEEE. With 5 bases removed from V and 0 bases from J, the gap between germline ends came to 8 bases. CDR3 amino acids: CASSFGANTGELFF. As DNA, the CDR3 is TGTGCCAGCAGTTTCGGCGCGAACACCGGGGAGCTGTTTTTT.

In this sample, this clone turned up a few times. This chain connects TRBV4-1 to TRBJ2-7; TRBD1 agrees at 7 bases. Germline CDR1 is MGHRA and CDR2 is YSYEKL. The trim removed 2 bases at V and 1 base at J, leaving 5 bases unmatched. The CDR3 has 15 amino acids. Here the CDR3 DNA reads TGCGCCAGCAGCCAAACAGGGGATTGGTCCTACGAGCAGTACTTC. Translated: CASSQTGDWSYEQYF.

The chain employs TRBV9 and TRBJ1-4; TRBD1 might be the D (5 bases). The germline V gene encodes CDR1 SGDLS and CDR2 YYNGEE. The CDR3 covers 16 residues. V was trimmed by 1 base and J by 2 bases, leaving 12 bases between them. CDR3 in DNA: TGTGCCAGCAGCGTACGGGGCCAGGGTACTAATGAAAAACTGTTTTTT. It is translated as CASSVRGQGTNEKLFF.

The table lists this clone with a count of one. The genes are TRBV5-8 and TRBJ2-1; D gene unclear. The V gene's germline CDR1 is SGHTS and CDR2 YDEGEE. The V end was cut by 7 bases, the J end by 3 bases, with 8 bases between. There are 12 residues in the CDR3. CDR3 in DNA: TGTGCCAGCCCCTGGAGCTACAATGAGCAGTTCTTC. Amino acids: CASPWSYNEQFF.

The chain employs TRBV7-9 and TRBJ2-7; tentative D call: TRBD2 (5 bases). Trimming removed 4 bases from V and 1 base from J, with 17 bases in between. The CDR3 is 16 amino acids. Germline lookup yields CDR1 SEHNR and CDR2 FQNEAQ (reference sequence). CDR3 in DNA: TGTGCCAGCAGCTCTCGCCTGGGCGGGCTTTCCTACGAGCAGTACTTC. Protein: CASSSRLGGLSYEQYF.

The chain's CDR3 is CATGDLGAYNEQFF. In nucleotides, the CDR3 is TGTGCCACGGGGGACCTGGGAGCCTACAATGAGCAGTTCTTC. The chain combines TRBV19 with TRBJ2-1; a weak D match, TRBD2 (6 bases). The CDR3 has 14 residues. Germline CDR1 is LNHDA and CDR2 is SQIVND (reference sequence). V lost 10 bases and J lost 2, with 15 bases in between.